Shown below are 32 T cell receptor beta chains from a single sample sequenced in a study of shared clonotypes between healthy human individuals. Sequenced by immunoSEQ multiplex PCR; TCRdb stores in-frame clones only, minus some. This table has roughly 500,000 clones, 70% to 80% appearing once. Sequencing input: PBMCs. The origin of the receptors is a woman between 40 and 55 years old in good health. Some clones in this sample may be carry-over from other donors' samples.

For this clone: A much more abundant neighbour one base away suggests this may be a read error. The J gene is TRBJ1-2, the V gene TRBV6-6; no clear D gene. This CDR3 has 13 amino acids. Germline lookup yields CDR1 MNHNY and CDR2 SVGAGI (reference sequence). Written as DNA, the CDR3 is TGTGCCAGCAGTCCCTCACCCAACTATGGCCACACCTTC. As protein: CASSPSPNYGHTF.

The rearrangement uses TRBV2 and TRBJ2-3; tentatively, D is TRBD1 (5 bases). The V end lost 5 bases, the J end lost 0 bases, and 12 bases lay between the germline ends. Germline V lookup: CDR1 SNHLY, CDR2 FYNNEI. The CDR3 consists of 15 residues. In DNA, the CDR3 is TGTGCCAGCAGTCGACAGACGACTAGCACAGATACGCAGTATTTT. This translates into CASSRQTTSTDTQYF.

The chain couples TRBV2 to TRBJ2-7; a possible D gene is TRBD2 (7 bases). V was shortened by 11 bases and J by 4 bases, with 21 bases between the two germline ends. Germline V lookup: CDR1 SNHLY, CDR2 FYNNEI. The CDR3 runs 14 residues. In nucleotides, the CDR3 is TGTGCCGTGGGGGGGCGGGAGCTCGGGTACGAGCAGTACTTC. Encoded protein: CAVGGRELGYEQYF.

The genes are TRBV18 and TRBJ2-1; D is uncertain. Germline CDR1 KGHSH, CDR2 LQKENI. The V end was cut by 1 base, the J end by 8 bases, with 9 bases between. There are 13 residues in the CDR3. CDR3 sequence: CASSPQLWDEQFF. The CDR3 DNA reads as TGTGCCAGCTCACCACAACTCTGGGATGAGCAGTTCTTC.

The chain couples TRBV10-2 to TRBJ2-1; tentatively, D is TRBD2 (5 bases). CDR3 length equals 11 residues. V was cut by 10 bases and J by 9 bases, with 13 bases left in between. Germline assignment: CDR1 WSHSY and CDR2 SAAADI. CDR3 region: CATTSGGEQFF. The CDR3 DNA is TGCGCCACTACAAGCGGCGGTGAGCAGTTCTTC.

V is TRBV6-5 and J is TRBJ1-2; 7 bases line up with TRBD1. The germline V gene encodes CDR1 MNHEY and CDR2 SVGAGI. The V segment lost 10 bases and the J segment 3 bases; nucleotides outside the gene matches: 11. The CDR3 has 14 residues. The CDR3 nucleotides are TGTGCCACCAACCCAGGGGGTGATTACTATGGCTACACCTTC. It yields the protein CATNPGGDYYGYTF.

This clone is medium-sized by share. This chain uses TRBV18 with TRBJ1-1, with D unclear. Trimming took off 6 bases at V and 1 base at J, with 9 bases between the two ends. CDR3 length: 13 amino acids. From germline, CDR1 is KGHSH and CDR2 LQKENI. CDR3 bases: TGTGCCAGCTCTCAACAGCAGAACACTGAAGCTTTCTTT. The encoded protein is CASSQQQNTEAFF.

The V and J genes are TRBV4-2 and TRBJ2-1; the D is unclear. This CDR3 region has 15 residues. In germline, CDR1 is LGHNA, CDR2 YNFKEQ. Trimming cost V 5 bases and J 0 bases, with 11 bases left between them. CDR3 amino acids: CASSFRQSSYNEQFF. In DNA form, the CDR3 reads TGTGCCAGCAGCTTTAGGCAGAGCTCCTACAATGAGCAGTTCTTC.

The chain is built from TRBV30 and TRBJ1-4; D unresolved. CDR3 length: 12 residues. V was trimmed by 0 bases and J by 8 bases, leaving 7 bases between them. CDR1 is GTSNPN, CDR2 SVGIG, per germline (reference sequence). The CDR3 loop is CAWSVRGEKLFF. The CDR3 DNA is TGTGCCTGGAGTGTACGAGGGGAAAAACTGTTTTTT.

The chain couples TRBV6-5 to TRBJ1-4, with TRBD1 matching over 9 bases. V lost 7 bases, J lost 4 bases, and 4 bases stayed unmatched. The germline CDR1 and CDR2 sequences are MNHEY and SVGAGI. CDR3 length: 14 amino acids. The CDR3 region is CASTPGQGNEKLFF. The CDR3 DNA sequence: TGTGCCAGCACCCCGGGACAGGGTAATGAAAAACTGTTTTTT.

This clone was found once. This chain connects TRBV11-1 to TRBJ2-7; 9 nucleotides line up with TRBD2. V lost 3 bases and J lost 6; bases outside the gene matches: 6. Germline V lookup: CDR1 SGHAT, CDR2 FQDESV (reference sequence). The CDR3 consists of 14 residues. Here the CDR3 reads CASSFSGGALEQYF. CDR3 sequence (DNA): TGTGCCAGCAGCTTTAGCGGGGGTGCCCTCGAGCAGTACTTC.

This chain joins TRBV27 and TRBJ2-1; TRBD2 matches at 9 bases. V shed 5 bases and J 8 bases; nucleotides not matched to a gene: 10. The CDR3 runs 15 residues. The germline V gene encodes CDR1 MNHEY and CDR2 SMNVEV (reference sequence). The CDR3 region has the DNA TGTGCCAGCAGTCCAACGCGGCTAGCGGGACATGAGCAGTTCTTC. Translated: CASSPTRLAGHEQFF.

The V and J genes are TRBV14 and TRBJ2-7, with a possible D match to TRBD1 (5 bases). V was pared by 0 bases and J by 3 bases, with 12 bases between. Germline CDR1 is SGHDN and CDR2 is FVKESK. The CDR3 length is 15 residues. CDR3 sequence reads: CASSQDQGPNYEQYF. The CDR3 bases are TGTGCCAGCAGCCAAGACCAGGGCCCCAACTACGAGCAGTACTTC.

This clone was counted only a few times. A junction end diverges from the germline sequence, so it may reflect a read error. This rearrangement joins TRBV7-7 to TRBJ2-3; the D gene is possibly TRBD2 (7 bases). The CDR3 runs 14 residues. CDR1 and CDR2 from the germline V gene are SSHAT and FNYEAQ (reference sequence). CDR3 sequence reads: CASSEGEGGDTQYF. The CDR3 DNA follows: TGTGCTAGCAGCGAGGGGGAGGGCGGAGATACGCAGTATTTT. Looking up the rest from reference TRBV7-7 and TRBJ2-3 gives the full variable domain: GAGVSQSPRYKVTKRGQDVTLRCDPISSHATLYWYQQALGQGPEFLTYFNYEAQPDKSGLPSDRFSAERPEGSISTLTIQRTEQRDSAMYRCASSEGEGGDTQYFGPGTRLTVL.

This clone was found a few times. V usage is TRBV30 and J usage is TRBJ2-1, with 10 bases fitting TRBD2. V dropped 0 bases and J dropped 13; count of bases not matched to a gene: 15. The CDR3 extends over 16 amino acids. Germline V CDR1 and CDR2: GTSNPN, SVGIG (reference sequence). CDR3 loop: CAWSVKGLAGVRGQFF. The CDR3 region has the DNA TGTGCCTGGAGTGTGAAGGGGCTAGCGGGAGTTCGAGGTCAGTTCTTC.

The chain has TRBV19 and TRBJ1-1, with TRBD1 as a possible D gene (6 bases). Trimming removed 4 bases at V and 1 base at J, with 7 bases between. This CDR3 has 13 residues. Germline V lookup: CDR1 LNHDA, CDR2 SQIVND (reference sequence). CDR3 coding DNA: TGTGCCAGTAGTACGACAGGGAACACTGAAGCTTTCTTT. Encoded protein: CASSTTGNTEAFF.

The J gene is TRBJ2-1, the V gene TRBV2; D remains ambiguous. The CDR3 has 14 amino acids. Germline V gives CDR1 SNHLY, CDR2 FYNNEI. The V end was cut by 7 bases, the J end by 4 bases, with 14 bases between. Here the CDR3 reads CASIRDNSYNEQFF. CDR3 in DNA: TGTGCCAGCATTAGAGACAACTCTTACAATGAGCAGTTCTTC.

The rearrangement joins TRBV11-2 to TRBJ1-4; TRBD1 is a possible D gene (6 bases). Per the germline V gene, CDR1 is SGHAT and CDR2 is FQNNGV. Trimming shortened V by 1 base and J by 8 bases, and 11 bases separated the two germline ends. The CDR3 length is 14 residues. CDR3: CASSLGGTSEKLFF. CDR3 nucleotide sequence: TGTGCCAGCAGCTTAGGGGGGACAAGCGAAAAACTGTTTTTT.

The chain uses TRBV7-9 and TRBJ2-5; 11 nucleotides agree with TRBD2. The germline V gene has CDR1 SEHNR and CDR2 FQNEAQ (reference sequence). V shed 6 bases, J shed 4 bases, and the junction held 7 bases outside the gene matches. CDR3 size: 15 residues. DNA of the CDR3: TGTGCCAGCAGTCAAACACTAGCGGGAGCAGAGACCCAGTACTTC. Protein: CASSQTLAGAETQYF.

The CDR3 protein is CASSVSPGQGIETQYF. The CDR3 DNA sequence: TGTGCCAGCAGTGTCTCCCCGGGACAGGGTATTGAGACCCAGTACTTC. The chain recombines TRBV25-1 with TRBJ2-5, with 9 bases fitting TRBD1. The CDR3 spans 16 residues. CDR1 is MGHDK and CDR2 is SYGVNS in the germline V gene. The V and J ends lost 4 bases and 5 bases, in that order; junction bases with no gene match: 11.

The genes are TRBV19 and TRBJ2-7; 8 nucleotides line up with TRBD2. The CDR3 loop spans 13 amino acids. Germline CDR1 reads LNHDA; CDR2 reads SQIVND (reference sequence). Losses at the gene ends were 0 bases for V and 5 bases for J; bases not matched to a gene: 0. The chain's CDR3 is CASSIELADEQYF. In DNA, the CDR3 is TGTGCCAGTAGTATAGAACTAGCGGACGAGCAGTACTTC.

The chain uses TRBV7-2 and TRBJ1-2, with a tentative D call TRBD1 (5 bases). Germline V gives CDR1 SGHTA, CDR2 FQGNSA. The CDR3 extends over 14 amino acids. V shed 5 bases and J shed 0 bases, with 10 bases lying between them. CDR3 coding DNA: TGTGCCAGCAGCGCCGACAGCTCTAACTATGGCTACACCTTC. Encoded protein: CASSADSSNYGYTF.

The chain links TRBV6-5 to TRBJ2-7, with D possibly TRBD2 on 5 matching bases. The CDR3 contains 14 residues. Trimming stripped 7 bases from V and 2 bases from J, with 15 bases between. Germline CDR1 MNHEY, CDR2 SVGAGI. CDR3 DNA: TGTGCCAGCACGGGGAGTGTTGTCCCCTACGAGCAGTACTTC. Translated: CASTGSVVPYEQYF.

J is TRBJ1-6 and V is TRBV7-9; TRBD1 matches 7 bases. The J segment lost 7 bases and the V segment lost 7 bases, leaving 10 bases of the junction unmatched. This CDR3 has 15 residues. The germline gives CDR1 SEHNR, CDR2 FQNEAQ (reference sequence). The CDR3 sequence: CASNKAGTVNSPLHF. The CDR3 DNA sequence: TGTGCCAGCAACAAGGCGGGGACAGTAAATTCACCCCTCCACTTT.

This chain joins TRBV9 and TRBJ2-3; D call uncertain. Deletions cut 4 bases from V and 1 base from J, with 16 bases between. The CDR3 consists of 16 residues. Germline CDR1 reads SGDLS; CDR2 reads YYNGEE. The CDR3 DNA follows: TGTGCCAGCAGCATGGAGCGCGTGTTGGGCACAGATACGCAGTATTTT. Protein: CASSMERVLGTDTQYF.

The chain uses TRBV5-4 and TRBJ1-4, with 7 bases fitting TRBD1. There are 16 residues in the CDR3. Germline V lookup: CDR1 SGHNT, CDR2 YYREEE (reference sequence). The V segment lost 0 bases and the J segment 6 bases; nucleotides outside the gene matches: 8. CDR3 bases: TGTGCCAGCAGCTTGGGACAGGGAGTATTGGATGAAAAACTGTTTTTT. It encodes CASSLGQGVLDEKLFF. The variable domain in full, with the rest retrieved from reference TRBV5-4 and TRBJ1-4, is ETGVTQSPTHLIKTRGQQVTLRCSSQSGHNTVSWYQQALGQGPQFIFQYYREEENGRGNFPPRFSGLQFPNYSSELNVNALELDDSALYLCASSLGQGVLDEKLFFGSGTQLSVL.

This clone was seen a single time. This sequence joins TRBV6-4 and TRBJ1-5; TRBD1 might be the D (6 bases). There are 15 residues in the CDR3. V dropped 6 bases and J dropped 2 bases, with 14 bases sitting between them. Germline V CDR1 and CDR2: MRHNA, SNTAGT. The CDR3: CASSEQGLGNQPQHF. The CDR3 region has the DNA TGTGCCAGCAGCGAACAGGGCCTTGGCAATCAGCCCCAGCATTTT.

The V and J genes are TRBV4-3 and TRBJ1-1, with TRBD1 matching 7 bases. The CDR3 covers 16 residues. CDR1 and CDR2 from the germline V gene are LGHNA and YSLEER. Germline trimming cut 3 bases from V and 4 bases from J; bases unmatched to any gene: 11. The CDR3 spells CASSHGRDSWSTEAFF. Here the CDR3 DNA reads TGCGCCAGCAGCCACGGCCGGGACAGTTGGAGCACTGAAGCTTTCTTT.

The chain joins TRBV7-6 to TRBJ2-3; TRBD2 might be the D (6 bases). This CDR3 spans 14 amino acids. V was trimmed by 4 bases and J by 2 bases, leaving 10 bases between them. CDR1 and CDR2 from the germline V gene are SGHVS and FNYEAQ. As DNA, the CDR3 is TGTGCCAGCAGCTATAGCGGAGTCACAGATACGCAGTATTTT. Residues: CASSYSGVTDTQYF.

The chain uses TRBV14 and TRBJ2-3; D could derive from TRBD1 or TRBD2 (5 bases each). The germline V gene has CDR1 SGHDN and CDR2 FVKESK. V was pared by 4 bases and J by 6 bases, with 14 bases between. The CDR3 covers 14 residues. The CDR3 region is CASSPFWGKDTQYF. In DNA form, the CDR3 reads TGTGCCAGCAGCCCTTTCTGGGGGAAGGATACGCAGTATTTT. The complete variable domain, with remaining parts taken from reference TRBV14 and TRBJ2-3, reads EAGVTQFPSHSVIEKGQTVTLRCDPISGHDNLYWYRRVMGKEIKFLLHFVKESKQDESGMPNNRFLAERTGGTYSTLKVQPAELEDSGVYFCASSPFWGKDTQYFGPGTRLTVL.

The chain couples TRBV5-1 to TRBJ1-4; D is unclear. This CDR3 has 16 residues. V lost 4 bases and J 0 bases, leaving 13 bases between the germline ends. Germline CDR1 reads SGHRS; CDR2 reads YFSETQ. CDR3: CASSPLIPATNEKLFF. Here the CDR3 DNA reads TGCGCCAGCAGCCCCCTTATACCTGCAACTAATGAAAAACTGTTTTTT.

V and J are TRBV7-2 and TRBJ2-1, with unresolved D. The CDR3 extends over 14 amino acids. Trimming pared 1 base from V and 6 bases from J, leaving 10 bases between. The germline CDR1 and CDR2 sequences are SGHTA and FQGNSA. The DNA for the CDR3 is TGTGCCAGCAGCTTAGGCGGCGCAACCAATGAGCAGTTCTTC. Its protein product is CASSLGGATNEQFF.